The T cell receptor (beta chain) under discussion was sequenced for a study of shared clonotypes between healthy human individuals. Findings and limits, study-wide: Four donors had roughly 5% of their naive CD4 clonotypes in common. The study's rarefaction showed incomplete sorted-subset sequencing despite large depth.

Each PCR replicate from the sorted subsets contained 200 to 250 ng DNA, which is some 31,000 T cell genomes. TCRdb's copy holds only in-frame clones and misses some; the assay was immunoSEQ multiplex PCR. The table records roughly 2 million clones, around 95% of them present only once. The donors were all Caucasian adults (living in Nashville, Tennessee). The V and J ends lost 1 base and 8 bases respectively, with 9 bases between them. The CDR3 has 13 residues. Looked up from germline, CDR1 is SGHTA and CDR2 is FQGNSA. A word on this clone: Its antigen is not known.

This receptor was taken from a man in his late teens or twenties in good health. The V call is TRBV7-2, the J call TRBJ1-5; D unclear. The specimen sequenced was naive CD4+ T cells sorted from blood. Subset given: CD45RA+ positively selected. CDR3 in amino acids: CASSLGGAEPQHF. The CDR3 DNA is TGTGCCAGCAGCTTAGGTGGCGCGGAGCCCCAGCATTTT.